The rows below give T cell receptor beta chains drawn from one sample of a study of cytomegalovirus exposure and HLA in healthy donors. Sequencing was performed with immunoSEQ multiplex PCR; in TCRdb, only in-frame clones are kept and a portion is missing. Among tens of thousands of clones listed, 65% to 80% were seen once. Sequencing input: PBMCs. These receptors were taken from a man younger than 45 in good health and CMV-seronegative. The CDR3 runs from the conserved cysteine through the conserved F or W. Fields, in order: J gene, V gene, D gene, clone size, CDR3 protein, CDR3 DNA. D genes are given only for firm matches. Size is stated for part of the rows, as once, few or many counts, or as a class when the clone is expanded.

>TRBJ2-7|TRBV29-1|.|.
CSVADGGREQYF
TGCAGCGTAGCCGATGGAGGGCGAGAGCAGTACTTC
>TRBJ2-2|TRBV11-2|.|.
CASSLNQGGTGELFF
TGTGCCAGCAGCTTAAACCAGGGAGGCACCGGGGAGCTGTTTTTT
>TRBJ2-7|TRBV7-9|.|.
CASSSYYEQYF
TGTGCCAGCAGCTCCTATTACGAGCAGTACTTC
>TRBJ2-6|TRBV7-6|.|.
CASSTLGVSGANVLTF
TGTGCCAGCAGCACCCTGGGAGTATCTGGGGCCAACGTCCTGACTTTC
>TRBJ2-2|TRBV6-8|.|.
CASRRTGPSNTGELFF
TGTGCCAGCAGACGCACAGGGCCCTCGAACACCGGGGAGCTGTTTTTT
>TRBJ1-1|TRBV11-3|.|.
CASSLGGTAAEAFF
TGTGCCAGCAGCTTAGGGGGGACTGCGGCTGAAGCTTTCTTT
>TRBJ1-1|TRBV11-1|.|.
CASSYLRGENTEAFF
TGTGCCAGCAGCTATCTACGGGGGGAGAACACTGAAGCTTTCTTT
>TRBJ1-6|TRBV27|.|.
CASSSRTIPGSPLHF
TGTGCCAGCAGTTCACGGACAATCCCCGGTTCACCCCTCCACTTT
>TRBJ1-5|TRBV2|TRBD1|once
CASSAGQGGNQPQHF
TGTGCCAGCAGTGCTGGACAGGGGGGCAATCAGCCCCAGCATTTT
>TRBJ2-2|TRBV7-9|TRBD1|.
CASSNGQGNGELFF
TGTGCCAGCAGCAATGGACAGGGGAACGGGGAGCTGTTTTTT
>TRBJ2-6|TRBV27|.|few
CASSLRLWQGISSGANVLTF
TGTGCCAGCAGCTTAAGGCTGTGGCAGGGAATCTCGTCTGGGGCCAACGTCCTGACTTTC
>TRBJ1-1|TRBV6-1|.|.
CASSESGGNTEAFF
TGTGCCAGCAGTGAATCGGGAGGGAACACTGAAGCTTTCTTT
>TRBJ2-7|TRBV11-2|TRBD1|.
CASSLTGGASDEQYF
TGTGCCAGCAGCTTAACAGGGGGCGCTTCGGACGAGCAGTACTTC
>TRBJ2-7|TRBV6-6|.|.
CASRLQEGLGYEQYF
TGTGCCAGCAGGCTACAGGAGGGCTTAGGCTACGAGCAGTACTTC
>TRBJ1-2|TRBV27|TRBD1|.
CASSLESGQTYGYTF
TGTGCCAGCAGTTTAGAATCGGGACAGACCTATGGCTACACCTTC
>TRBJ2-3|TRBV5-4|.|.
CASSSQGDGTQYF
TGTGCCAGCAGCTCTCAAGGAGATGGTACGCAGTATTTT
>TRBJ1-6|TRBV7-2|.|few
CASSPWENNSPLHF
TGTGCCAGCAGCCCCTGGGAGAATAATTCACCCCTCCACTTT
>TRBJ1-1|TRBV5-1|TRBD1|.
CASKQGARAEAFF
TGCGCCAGCAAGCAGGGGGCCAGGGCTGAAGCTTTCTTT
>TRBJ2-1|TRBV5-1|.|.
CASSFEGDIYNEQFF
TGCGCCAGCAGCTTTGAAGGGGACATATACAATGAGCAGTTCTTC
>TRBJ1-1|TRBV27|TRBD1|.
CASSYLTGGRTEAFF
TGTGCCAGCAGTTATCTCACAGGGGGTCGTACTGAAGCTTTCTTT
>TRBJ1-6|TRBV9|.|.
CASSVEAGGNSPLHF
TGTGCCAGCAGCGTAGAGGCAGGAGGAAATTCACCCCTCCACTTT
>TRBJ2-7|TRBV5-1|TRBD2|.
CASSLGPSGGIGVEQYF
TGCGCCAGCAGCTTGGGCCCTAGCGGGGGGATTGGTGTCGAGCAGTACTTC
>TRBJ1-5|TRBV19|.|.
CASSSTGGNQPQHF
TGTGCCAGTAGCTCGACAGGTGGCAATCAGCCCCAGCATTTT
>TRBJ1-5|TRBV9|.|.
CASSLQGQDGPQHF
TGTGCCAGCAGCTTACAGGGTCAGGATGGGCCCCAGCATTTT
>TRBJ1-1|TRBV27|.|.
CASSPNGFALNTEAFF
TGTGCCAGCAGTCCTAATGGTTTCGCCCTGAACACTGAAGCTTTCTTT
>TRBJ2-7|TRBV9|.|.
CASSISAAPDGEQYF
TGTGCCAGCAGCATATCCGCGGCCCCCGATGGCGAGCAGTACTTC
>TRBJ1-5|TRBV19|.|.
CATDPGYSNQPQHF
TGTGCCACCGATCCGGGGTATAGCAATCAGCCCCAGCATTTT
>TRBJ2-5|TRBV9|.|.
CASSVDSQETQYF
TGTGCCAGCAGCGTAGACAGCCAAGAGACCCAGTACTTC
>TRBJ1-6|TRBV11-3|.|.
CASSLETGLNSPLHF
TGTGCCAGCAGCTTAGAGACAGGACTTAATTCACCCCTCCACTTT
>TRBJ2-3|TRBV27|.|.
CASSFPPGSTDTQYF
TGTGCCAGCAGTTTCCCTCCGGGGAGCACAGATACGCAGTATTTT
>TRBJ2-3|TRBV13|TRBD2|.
CASSGPGLAGITHTDTQYF
TGTGCCAGCAGCGGTCCGGGACTAGCGGGGATCACCCACACAGATACGCAGTATTTT
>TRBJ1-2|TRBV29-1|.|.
CSVHRREGYTF
TGCAGCGTCCACAGGAGAGAAGGCTACACCTTC
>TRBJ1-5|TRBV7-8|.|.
CASSLEQNQPQHF
TGTGCCAGCAGCTTAGAACAGAATCAGCCCCAGCATTTT
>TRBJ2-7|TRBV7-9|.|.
CASSLVPVDYEQYF
TGTGCCAGCAGCTTAGTCCCCGTAGACTACGAGCAGTACTTC
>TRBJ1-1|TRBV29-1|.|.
CSVDGEGLTEAFF
TGCAGCGTTGATGGGGAGGGGCTCACTGAAGCTTTCTTT
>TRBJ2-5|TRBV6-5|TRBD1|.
CASSYGRQGQETQYF
TGTGCCAGCAGTTACGGGCGACAGGGACAAGAGACCCAGTACTTC
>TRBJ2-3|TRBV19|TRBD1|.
CASSPGQGTTDTQYF
TGTGCCAGTAGTCCAGGACAGGGCACCACAGATACGCAGTATTTT
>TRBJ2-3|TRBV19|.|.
CASSPISTDTQYF
TGTGCCAGTAGTCCAATTAGCACAGATACGCAGTATTTT
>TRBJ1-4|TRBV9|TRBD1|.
CASSGAGTGNEKLFF
TGTGCCAGCAGCGGAGCCGGGACAGGGAACGAAAAACTGTTTTTT
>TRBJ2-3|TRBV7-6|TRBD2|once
CASSGPGLAGLTDTQYF
TGTGCCAGCAGCGGACCGGGACTAGCGGGGCTGACAGATACGCAGTATTTT
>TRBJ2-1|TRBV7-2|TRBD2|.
CASSLGGVSYNEQFF
TGTGCCAGCAGCCTGGGGGGGGTTAGCTACAATGAGCAGTTCTTC
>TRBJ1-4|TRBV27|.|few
CASSWSGLTNEKLFF
TGTGCCAGCAGTTGGTCAGGGTTAACTAATGAAAAACTGTTTTTT
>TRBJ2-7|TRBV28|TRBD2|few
CANQRGGGRYEQYF
TGTGCCAACCAACGTGGCGGGGGTCGGTACGAGCAGTACTTC
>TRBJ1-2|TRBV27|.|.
CASGRTDDYGYTF
TGTGCCAGCGGTAGGACAGATGACTATGGCTACACCTTC
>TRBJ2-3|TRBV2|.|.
CASGVSTDTQYF
TGTGCCAGCGGAGTTAGCACAGATACGCAGTATTTT
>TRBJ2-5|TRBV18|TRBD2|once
CASSPWRGGEETQYF
TGTGCCAGCTCACCATGGCGGGGGGGCGAAGAGACCCAGTACTTC
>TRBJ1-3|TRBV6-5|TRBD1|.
CASSTTTGGYTIYF
TGTGCCAGCAGTACCACGACAGGGGGCTACACCATATATTTT
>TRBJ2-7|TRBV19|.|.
CASSPTADRGYEQYF
TGTGCCAGTAGCCCGACTGCGGACAGAGGCTACGAGCAGTACTTC
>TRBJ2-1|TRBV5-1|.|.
CASSLAQGGVHEQFF
TGCGCCAGCAGCTTGGCGCAGGGTGGGGTCCATGAGCAGTTCTTC
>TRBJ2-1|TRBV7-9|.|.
CASSSSRLQAYNEQFF
TGTGCCAGCAGCTCGAGCAGGCTACAGGCCTACAATGAGCAGTTCTTC
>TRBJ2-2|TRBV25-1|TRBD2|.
CASSEWEGSGELFF
TGTGCCAGCAGTGAATGGGAGGGATCCGGGGAGCTGTTTTTT
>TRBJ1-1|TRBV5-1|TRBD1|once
CASSLGDRVGSVTFF
TGCGCCAGCAGCTTGGGGGACAGGGTGGGTTCGGTAACTTTCTTT
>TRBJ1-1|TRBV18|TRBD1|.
CASSMAGTGTHTEAFF
TGTGCCAGCTCAATGGCCGGGACAGGGACTCACACTGAAGCTTTCTTT
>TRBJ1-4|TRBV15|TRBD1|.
CATSSVRTGNEKLFF
TGTGCCACCAGCAGTGTCCGGACAGGAAATGAAAAACTGTTTTTT